The 27 T cell receptor beta chains below come from one sample, sequenced in a study of neoadjuvant anti-PD-1 for oral cavity cancer. TCRdb keeps only in-frame clones here, not all; method: immunoSEQ multiplex PCR. The data show about 14,000 clones, about 70% seen once. The sequenced sample was PBMCs, obtained before nivolumab (anti-PD-1) treatment. These receptors were obtained from a person aged 35-79 years with oral cavity squamous cell carcinoma.

Here the CDR3 DNA reads TGTGCCTGGAGTGTCCAGGGTAATCAGCCCCAGCATTTT. Translating gives CAWSVQGNQPQHF. V usage is TRBV30 and J usage is TRBJ1-5; a possible D gene is TRBD1 (5 bases). V shed 0 bases and J shed 4 bases, with 7 bases lying between them. From germline, CDR1 is GTSNPN and CDR2 SVGIG (reference sequence). CDR3 length equals 13 residues. The full variable domain, its missing parts supplied by reference TRBV30 and TRBJ1-5, is SQTIHQWPATLVQPVGSPLSLECTVEGTSNPNLYWYRQAAGRGLQLLFYSVGIGQISSEVPQNLSASRPQDRQFILSSKKLLLSDSGFYLCAWSVQGNQPQHFGDGTRLSIL.

The chain links TRBV5-4 to TRBJ2-7; D call uncertain. This CDR3 has 13 amino acids. The germline gives CDR1 SGHNT, CDR2 YYREEE (reference sequence). V gave up 0 bases and J gave up 1 base, with 5 bases separating them. The CDR3 DNA sequence: TGTGCCAGCAGCTTGGACAGATCCTACGAGCAGTACTTC. Translating gives CASSLDRSYEQYF.

The chain is built from TRBV10-3 and TRBJ1-2; possibly TRBD1 for D (6 bases). Trimming took 3 bases from V and 7 from J, leaving 12 bases between them. Per the germline V gene, CDR1 is ENHRY and CDR2 is SYGVKD. The CDR3 runs to 13 residues. Written as DNA, the CDR3 is TGTGCCATCAGTGAAAGGGGGGTCAGTGGCTACACCTTC. Its protein is CAISERGVSGYTF.

This rearrangement joins TRBV23-1 to TRBJ1-1; a weak D match, TRBD1 (5 bases). TRBV23-1 belongs to the ORF category, with a function that is uncertain. The ends were cut back, 4 bases at V and 0 bases at J, with 9 bases in the middle. The CDR3 runs 14 residues. CDR3 DNA sequence: TGCGCCAGCAGTCCGGGACGGTTGAACACTGAAGCTTTCTTT. It specifies CASSPGRLNTEAFF.

This clone was recorded a few times. The rearrangement joins TRBV30 to TRBJ1-2; D uncertain. Germline CDR1 is GTSNPN and CDR2 is SVGIG (reference sequence). The CDR3 is 15 amino acids. The V and J ends lost 3 bases and 4 bases respectively, with 18 bases between them. Here the CDR3 reads CAWRGRTRVLYGYTF. The CDR3 DNA sequence: TGTGCCTGGAGAGGACGGACTCGGGTCCTCTATGGCTACACCTTC.

Here the CDR3 DNA reads TGTGCCAGCAGTCAGACGGGACCAACCTACGAGCAGTACTTC. Residues: CASSQTGPTYEQYF. The chain is built from TRBV6-5 and TRBJ2-7; D may match TRBD1 or TRBD2 (5 bases each). This CDR3 has 14 amino acids. CDR1 and CDR2 from the germline V gene are MNHEY and SVGAGI. The germline V and J ends were trimmed by 5 bases and 2 bases, with 13 bases remaining between them.

V gene TRBV7-9 combines with J gene TRBJ2-1, with a weak D call TRBD1 (6 bases). The ends were cut back, 7 bases at V and 0 bases at J, with 13 bases in the middle. Looked up from germline, CDR1 is SEHNR and CDR2 is FQNEAQ (reference sequence). This CDR3 comprises 15 residues. This chain's CDR3 is CASTYRASSYNEQFF. The CDR3 DNA reads as TGTGCCAGCACCTACAGGGCGAGCTCCTACAATGAGCAGTTCTTC.

The chain couples TRBV30 to TRBJ2-4, with D uncertain. The V gene lost 1 base and the J gene lost 4 bases, with 14 bases spanning the gap. Germline V lookup: CDR1 GTSNPN, CDR2 SVGIG (reference sequence). The CDR3 covers 15 residues. The CDR3 protein is CAWSAPDGVKNIQYF. In DNA form, the CDR3 reads TGTGCCTGGAGTGCCCCAGACGGAGTGAAAAACATTCAGTACTTC.

The CDR3 DNA follows: TGCGCCAGCAGCCCGGCCTCCCGGGACAGGGTCGACAATGAGCAGTTCTTC. This sequence encodes CASSPASRDRVDNEQFF. V is TRBV5-1 and J is TRBJ2-1; 9 nucleotides align to TRBD1. CDR3 length: 17 residues. The V and J ends lost 4 bases and 5 bases, in that order; junction bases with no gene match: 13. Germline V CDR1 and CDR2: SGHRS, YFSETQ.

The V gene is TRBV19, the J gene TRBJ2-6, with D tentatively TRBD1 or TRBD2 (6 bases each). The CDR3 is 18 amino acids. V lost 1 base, J lost 2 bases, and 15 bases lay in between. CDR1 is LNHDA and CDR2 is SQIVND in the germline V gene (reference sequence). The CDR3: CASSIGPSGATGANVLTF. CDR3 bases: TGTGCCAGTAGTATAGGCCCCTCGGGGGCAACTGGGGCCAACGTCCTGACTTTC.

The chain combines TRBV7-8 with TRBJ2-2, with D perhaps being TRBD1 or TRBD2 (5 bases each). Germline CDR1 reads SGHVS; CDR2 reads FQNEAQ. V lost 6 bases and J lost 5, with 25 bases in between. This CDR3 has 18 residues. The chain's CDR3 is CASRSGRFGVGKTGELFF. As DNA, the CDR3 is TGTGCCAGCAGATCGGGGCGGTTCGGGGTGGGGAAGACCGGGGAGCTGTTTTTT.

V and J are TRBV28 and TRBJ1-5, with D perhaps matching TRBD1 (6 bases). The CDR3 has 16 amino acids. Germline V gene sequence: CDR1 MDHEN, CDR2 SYDVKM. Between the trimmed V and J ends, which lost 7 bases and 0 bases, there was a span of 16 bases. CDR3 sequence: CASTPSGGASNQPQHF. The CDR3 bases are TGTGCCAGCACCCCAAGTGGGGGGGCTAGCAATCAGCCCCAGCATTTT.

There are a few counts of this clone. The gene calls are TRBV6-1 and TRBJ1-1; D is possibly TRBD1 (5 bases). The germline V gene has CDR1 MNHNS and CDR2 SASEGT. Trimming took off 3 bases at V and 3 bases at J, with 11 bases between the two ends. The CDR3 is made up of 14 amino acids. This CDR3 is CASSERGRDTEAFF. Written as DNA, the CDR3 is TGTGCCAGCAGTGAGAGGGGTCGGGACACTGAAGCTTTCTTT.

The chain uses TRBV10-2 and TRBJ2-2; 8 positions match TRBD2. The CDR3 extends over 19 amino acids. Unmatched junction bases numbered 21, after V lost 6 bases and J lost 6 bases. CDR1 and CDR2 from the germline V gene are WSHSY and SAAADI. The CDR3 DNA reads TGCGCCAGCAGGAGATTAGAGCTAACTAGCGGAGAGAATCCCGGGGAGCTGTTTTTT. The encoded protein is CASRRLELTSGENPGELFF.

This sequence joins TRBV11-2 and TRBJ2-7, with D unclear. This CDR3 has 14 residues. The ends were cut back, 5 bases at V and 0 bases at J, with 11 bases in the middle. The germline V gene encodes CDR1 SGHAT and CDR2 FQNNGV. Written as DNA, the CDR3 is TGTGCCAGCAGCGCATGGGCCTACTCCTACGAGCAGTACTTC. This translates into CASSAWAYSYEQYF.

The V gene is TRBV7-7, the J gene TRBJ2-1; D gene unclear. The CDR3 has 15 amino acids. Per germline, CDR1 SSHAT and CDR2 FNYEAQ (reference sequence). V shed 3 bases and J shed 4 bases, with 13 bases lying between them. CDR3 in DNA: TGTGCCAGCAGCTTCGCCTTGGGTCTTTACAATGAGCAGTTCTTC. Residues: CASSFALGLYNEQFF.

This sequence joins TRBV6-5 and TRBJ2-1; 9 bases are a match to TRBD1. The CDR3 loop spans 14 amino acids. Germline V gene data show CDR1 as MNHEY and CDR2 as SVGAGI. V shed 5 bases, J shed 5 bases, and the junction held 4 bases outside the gene matches. The CDR3 DNA follows: TGTGCCAGCAGTCGACAGGGGGTCCACAATGAGCAGTTCTTC. This gives the protein CASSRQGVHNEQFF.

The rearrangement uses TRBV7-9 and TRBJ2-5; D ambiguous. Germline lookup yields CDR1 SEHNR and CDR2 FQNEAQ (reference sequence). CDR3 size: 14 residues. V was trimmed by 2 bases and J by 2 bases, leaving 9 bases between them. The DNA for the CDR3 is TGTGCCAGCAGCTTAACCCGAGAGCAAGAGACCCAGTACTTC. Translation: CASSLTREQETQYF. Full variable domain (rest looked up from reference TRBV7-9 and TRBJ2-5): DTGVSQNPRHKITKRGQNVTFRCDPISEHNRLYWYRQTLGQGPEFLTYFQNEAQLEKSRLLSDRFSAERPKGSFSTLEIQRTEQGDSAMYLCASSLTREQETQYFGPGTRLLVL.

The chain joins TRBV11-3 to TRBJ2-1, with 8 bases that match TRBD1. The CDR3 runs 13 residues. The J segment lost 10 bases and the V segment lost 4 bases, leaving 6 bases of the junction unmatched. Germline lookup yields CDR1 SGHNT and CDR2 YENEEA. The CDR3: CASSSDRVGEQFF. CDR3 coding DNA: TGTGCCAGCAGCTCGGACAGGGTTGGGGAGCAGTTCTTC.

V usage is TRBV30 and J usage is TRBJ2-7; no firm D call. Germline CDR1 and CDR2: GTSNPN and SVGIG (reference sequence). Trimming cost V 4 bases and J 5 bases, with 9 bases left between them. The CDR3 runs 11 residues. CDR3 region: CAWTGSHEQYF. For the CDR3, the DNA is TGTGCCTGGACGGGTTCCCACGAGCAGTACTTC.

V is TRBV5-1 and J is TRBJ2-3, with TRBD1 identical over 7 bases. The ends lost 4 bases at V and 0 bases at J; junction bases unmatched: 11. The germline V gene encodes CDR1 SGHRS and CDR2 YFSETQ. CDR3 size: 17 residues. Here the CDR3 reads CASSKGQAPTSTDTQYF. CDR3 bases: TGCGCCAGCAGCAAAGGACAGGCTCCTACTAGCACAGATACGCAGTATTTT. The variable domain in full, completed from reference TRBV5-1 and TRBJ2-3, reads KAGVTQTPRYLIKTRGQQVTLSCSPISGHRSVSWYQQTPGQGLQFLFEYFSETQRNKGNFPGRFSGRQFSNSRSEMNVSTLELGDSALYLCASSKGQAPTSTDTQYFGPGTRLTVL.

V is TRBV11-1 and J is TRBJ2-4; D call uncertain. With 1 base removed from V and 3 bases from J, the gap between germline ends came to 4 bases. The CDR3 is made up of 13 amino acids. Germline values: CDR1 SGHAT, CDR2 FQDESV (reference sequence). The CDR3 protein is CASSLGYKNIQYF. The DNA for the CDR3 is TGTGCCAGCAGCTTAGGGTACAAAAACATTCAGTACTTC.

The V and J genes are TRBV2 and TRBJ2-4; 7 bases align to TRBD2. Germline CDR1 is SNHLY and CDR2 is FYNNEI. With V trimmed by 7 bases and J by 1 base, 7 bases remained unmatched. The CDR3 is 15 amino acids. CDR3 sequence (DNA): TGTGCCAGCAAGCGACTAGCACTCGCCAAAAACATTCAGTACTTC. It codes for CASKRLALAKNIQYF.

V usage is TRBV5-1 and J usage is TRBJ2-5; D not resolved. Between the trimmed V and J ends, which lost 0 bases and 5 bases, there was a span of 5 bases. The CDR3 is 12 amino acids. Germline CDR1 SGHRS, CDR2 YFSETQ. This CDR3 is CASSLDMETQYF. The CDR3 DNA sequence: TGCGCCAGCAGCTTGGATATGGAGACCCAGTACTTC. Full variable domain (rest looked up from reference TRBV5-1 and TRBJ2-5): KAGVTQTPRYLIKTRGQQVTLSCSPISGHRSVSWYQQTPGQGLQFLFEYFSETQRNKGNFPGRFSGRQFSNSRSEMNVSTLELGDSALYLCASSLDMETQYFGPGTRLLVL.

The chain has TRBV4-1 and TRBJ1-1, with a possible D match to TRBD1 (5 bases). Per the germline V gene, CDR1 is MGHRA and CDR2 is YSYEKL. The V end was cut by 5 bases, the J end by 4 bases, with 17 bases between. The CDR3 consists of 15 residues. The CDR3 reads CASSGRSRAGTEAFF. In nucleotides, the CDR3 is TGCGCCAGCAGCGGAAGGTCCAGGGCGGGCACTGAAGCTTTCTTT.

The J gene is TRBJ1-2, the V gene TRBV19; no reliable D call. CDR3 length equals 15 residues. The V end was cut by 5 bases, the J end by 1 base, with 14 bases between. From germline, CDR1 is LNHDA and CDR2 SQIVND (reference sequence). The CDR3 here is CASSPSGGDNYGYTF. The CDR3 nucleotides are TGTGCCAGTAGTCCGTCCGGTGGAGATAACTATGGCTACACCTTC.

V is TRBV5-6 and J is TRBJ2-1; the D gene is possibly TRBD1 (6 bases). V gave up 4 bases and J gave up 0 bases, with 14 bases separating them. The length of the CDR3 is 16 residues. From germline, CDR1 is SGHDT and CDR2 YYEEEE. CDR3 sequence (DNA): TGTGCCAGCAGCCGCACAGGGCTTAGCTCCTACAATGAGCAGTTCTTC. Protein sequence: CASSRTGLSSYNEQFF. The full variable domain, completed using reference TRBV5-6 and TRBJ2-1, is DAGVTQSPTHLIKTRGQQVTLRCSPKSGHDTVSWYQQALGQGPQFIFQYYEEEERQRGNFPDRFSGHQFPNYSSELNVNALLLGDSALYLCASSRTGLSSYNEQFFGPGTRLTVL.